The 15 T cell receptor beta chains reported below all come from one sample, sequenced in a study of shared clonotypes between healthy human individuals. Profiling relied on immunoSEQ multiplex PCR, and the TCRdb table lists in-frame clones only, not all of them. The sample lists around 700,000 clones; around 74% were seen once. The sequenced sample consisted of memory CD4+ T cells sorted from blood. Subset here: CD45RA-negative fraction. These receptors originate from a woman aged 30 to 39 in good health.

Concerning this clone itself: Other nucleotide sequences in the sample specify the same CDR3. The V call is TRBV5-1, the J call TRBJ2-5; 12 bases fit TRBD1. Germline V CDR1 and CDR2: SGHRS, YFSETQ. This CDR3 has 15 amino acids. Unmatched junction bases numbered 6, after V lost 4 bases and J lost 5 bases. The CDR3 loop reads CASSPGQGARETQYF. The CDR3 coding sequence is TGCGCCAGCAGCCCGGGACAGGGGGCGCGGGAGACCCAGTACTTC.

The chain couples TRBV6-1 to TRBJ2-7, with a weak D call TRBD2 (6 bases). V lost 2 bases and J 0 bases, leaving 14 bases between the germline ends. The CDR3 is 16 residues long. CDR1 MNHNS and CDR2 SASEGT come from the germline V gene. The DNA of the CDR3 is TGTGCCAGCAGTGAACGGGACTCGCAATACTCCTACGAGCAGTACTTC. Residues: CASSERDSQYSYEQYF.

The V call is TRBV2, the J call TRBJ2-1, with 12 nucleotides matching TRBD2. J lost 5 bases, V lost 4 bases, and 9 bases had no gene match. This CDR3 is built from 17 residues. Germline V lookup: CDR1 SNHLY, CDR2 FYNNEI. The CDR3 loop is CASSAPRASGRDNEQFF. The CDR3 DNA is TGTGCCAGCAGTGCCCCCAGGGCTAGCGGGAGGGACAATGAGCAGTTCTTC. Supplemented by reference TRBV2 and TRBJ2-1, the full variable domain reads EPEVTQTPSHQVTQMGQEVILRCVPISNHLYFYWYRQILGQKVEFLVSFYNNEISEKSEIFDDQFSVERPDGSNFTLKIRSTKLEDSAMYFCASSAPRASGRDNEQFFGPGTRLTVL.

V usage is TRBV10-3 and J usage is TRBJ2-7, with no clear D. In germline, CDR1 is ENHRY, CDR2 SYGVKD. The CDR3 sequence is 13 residues long. Trimming took 5 bases from V and 3 from J, leaving 11 bases between them. The CDR3 spells CAISTLGRYEQYF. The CDR3 region has the DNA TGTGCCATCAGTACCTTGGGCCGCTACGAGCAGTACTTC.

As DNA, the CDR3 is TGTGCCAGCAGCACGGACAGGGGCAATCAGCCCCAGCATTTT. Amino acid sequence: CASSTDRGNQPQHF. The chain employs TRBV7-9 and TRBJ1-5, with 8 bases aligning to TRBD1. CDR3 length: 14 amino acids. Trimming at V came to 5 bases and at J to 2 bases, leaving 2 bases not matched to a gene. Germline V lookup: CDR1 SEHNR, CDR2 FQNEAQ (reference sequence).

CDR3 in DNA: TGTGCCAGCAGTCCCGGGGAGGGCTTATGGTATGGCTACACCTTC. Residues: CASSPGEGLWYGYTF. The rearrangement uses TRBV28 and TRBJ1-2; D is uncertain. The V end lost 5 bases, the J end lost 5 bases, and 18 bases lay between the germline ends. This CDR3 comprises 15 residues. Germline V gives CDR1 MDHEN, CDR2 SYDVKM.

The genes are TRBV10-3 and TRBJ2-7; TRBD2 matches at 7 bases. Germline V gene data show CDR1 as ENHRY and CDR2 as SYGVKD. CDR3 length equals 14 residues. Germline trimming cut 0 bases from V and 6 bases from J; bases unmatched to any gene: 5. The CDR3 region is CAISESWEGREQYF. The CDR3 nucleotides read TGTGCCATCAGTGAGTCCTGGGAGGGCCGCGAGCAGTACTTC.

The chain is built from TRBV18 and TRBJ1-1; D not resolved. Germline lookup yields CDR1 KGHSH and CDR2 LQKENI. The CDR3 has 13 amino acids. The V end lost 4 bases, the J end lost 5 bases, and 11 bases lay between the germline ends. CDR3 amino acids: CASSQGESTEAFF. Here the CDR3 DNA reads TGTGCCAGCTCACAGGGCGAATCGACTGAAGCTTTCTTT.

CDR3 region: CATEGGGHSNQPQHF. CDR3 coding DNA: TGCGCCACCGAAGGGGGGGGCCATAGCAATCAGCCCCAGCATTTT. The J gene is TRBJ1-5, the V gene TRBV10-2; tentative D call: TRBD1 (6 bases). This CDR3 is 15 amino acids long. Germline V CDR1 and CDR2: WSHSY, SAAADI. Trimming pared 10 bases from V and 0 bases from J, leaving 16 bases between.

CDR3 region: CASSPDRMIIRRLGYTF. CDR3 DNA sequence: TGTGCCAGCTCACCAGACAGAATGATCATCCGGAGGTTGGGCTACACCTTC. The chain has TRBV18 and TRBJ1-2; perhaps TRBD1 as D (5 bases). The length of the CDR3 is 17 residues. With 2 bases removed from V and 8 bases from J, the gap between germline ends came to 24 bases. The germline CDR1 and CDR2 sequences are KGHSH and LQKENI.

The V call is TRBV14, the J call TRBJ2-5; no firm D call. Germline lookup yields CDR1 SGHDN and CDR2 FVKESK. Trimming left V 3 bases short and J 4 bases short, with 3 bases between. The CDR3 consists of 11 residues. The CDR3 reads CASSHGETQYF. The CDR3 bases are TGTGCCAGCAGCCATGGAGAGACCCAGTACTTC.

The CDR3 region has the DNA TGTGCCAGCACGACATGGGAGAATTCACCCCTCCACTTT. This codes for CASTTWENSPLHF. The chain recombines TRBV28 with TRBJ1-6; D is unresolved. The CDR3 covers 13 residues. Germline loops: CDR1 MDHEN, CDR2 SYDVKM. V was shortened by 7 bases and J by 7 bases, with 11 bases between the two germline ends.

CDR3 nucleotides: TGTGCCTGGGGTCACCAAGCGAGAAGCTCCTACAATGAGCAGTTCTTC. It specifies CAWGHQARSSYNEQFF. The chain is built from TRBV30 and TRBJ2-1, with no clear D. V was shortened by 5 bases and J by 0 bases, with 17 bases between the two germline ends. The CDR3 extends over 16 amino acids. Germline V gene lookup returns CDR1 GTSNPN and CDR2 SVGIG (reference sequence).

The chain uses TRBV27 and TRBJ2-3; TRBD1 aligns across 7 bases. V shed 5 bases, J shed 5 bases, and the junction held 7 bases outside the gene matches. The CDR3 has 14 amino acids. CDR1 and CDR2 (germline): MNHEY, SMNVEV (reference sequence). The CDR3 DNA follows: TGTGCCAGCAGTACCTCGACAGGGAAAGATACGCAGTATTTT. Amino acids: CASSTSTGKDTQYF.

V gene TRBV29-1 combines with J gene TRBJ2-3; D possibly corresponds to TRBD2 (5 bases). CDR3 length: 13 residues. Germline-derived CDR1 and CDR2 are SQVTM and ANQGSEA. Trimming pared 7 bases from V and 0 bases from J, leaving 11 bases between. CDR3 bases: TGCAGCGGAGATGGCGGGAGCACAGATACGCAGTATTTT. It yields the protein CSGDGGSTDTQYF.